This entry concerns a single T cell receptor (beta chain). Antigen: not known. Germline V gives CDR1 SGDLS, CDR2 YYNGEE. This CDR3 has 17 amino acids. V lost 3 bases and J 0 bases, leaving 16 bases between the germline ends. In the PCR, 60 Vbeta and 13 Jbeta primers were used. Measured with immunoSEQ multiplex PCR; TCRdb has only the in-frame clones, and not every one. The sample has 150,000 or so clones, around 75% seen once. This sample is part of a study of cytomegalovirus exposure and HLA in healthy donors. Study conclusions and caveats: Despite most TCR sequences being rare, some public TCRs occurred in many donors.

Donors consisted of healthy bone marrow donors. The chain employs TRBV9 and TRBJ2-1; TRBD2 might be the D (7 bases). The sequenced sample was PBMCs. This sequence was found in a young woman in good health and CMV-seronegative. Written as DNA, the CDR3 is TGTGCCAGCAGCGCGGGGGGCGGCGGAAGCTCCTACAATGAGCAGTTCTTC. It translates to CASSAGGGGSSYNEQFF. The full variable domain, in which reference TRBV9 and TRBJ2-1 provide the parts outside the CDR3, is DSGVTQTPKHLITATGQRVTLRCSPRSGDLSVYWYQQSLDQGLQFLIQYYNGEERAKGNILERFSAQQFPDLHSELNLSSLELGDSALYFCASSAGGGGSSYNEQFFGPGTRLTVL.